This note documents a single T cell receptor (beta chain) sequence. The data were taken from a study of shared clonotypes between healthy human individuals. This CDR3 has 14 residues. CDR1 GTSNPN and CDR2 SVGIG come from the germline V gene (reference sequence). Deletions cut 7 bases from V and 1 base from J, with 17 bases between. Only in-frame clones appear in the TCRdb table, and some are missing; sequencing was by immunoSEQ multiplex PCR. Of fewer than 600,000 clones in the sample, roughly three quarters are singletons; the top ten hold 12%. Among the donors, all were Caucasian adults who lived in Nashville, Tennessee.

The chain has TRBV30 and TRBJ2-7, with D possibly being TRBD2 (6 bases). Specimen: PBMCs. This receptor was taken from a woman between 40 and 55 years old in good health. Some clones in this sample may be carry-over from other donors' samples. The CDR3 protein is CASSRASASYEQYF. CDR3 in DNA: TGTGCCTCTTCCCGGGCTAGCGCATCCTACGAGCAGTACTTC.